The rows below give T cell receptor beta chains drawn from one sample of a study of T cell clones after liver transplantation. Measured with immunoSEQ multiplex PCR; TCRdb has only the in-frame clones, and not every one. The table has nearly 55,000 clones, about four fifths seen once. The specimen comprised CD4+ T cells from blood, sampled before liver transplant. The receptors come from a human donor who received a liver transplant. The CDR3 runs from the conserved cysteine through the conserved F or W. A D gene is named only where the DNA matches it firmly. Size values are once, few and many counts, or a class for expanded clones, and some rows have none.

clone size,J gene,D gene,V gene,CDR3 DNA,CDR3 protein
-,TRBJ1-4,-,TRBV7-6,TGTGCCAGCAGCTTAGGTCGAGGGGGACTGGGACTGTTTTTT,CASSLGRGGLGLFF
-,TRBJ2-3,-,TRBV5-1,TGCGCCAGCAGCCCCCAGGGTGCGGGGTTCACAGATACGCAGTATTTT,CASSPQGAGFTDTQYF
-,TRBJ2-1,-,TRBV7-2,TGTGCCAGCAGAAGAGGGGGAAACGACAATGAGCAGTTCTTC,CASRRGGNDNEQFF
-,TRBJ2-3,TRBD2,TRBV6-1,TGTGCCAGCAGTGAATTGCTAGCGGCAGATACGCAGTATTTT,CASSELLAADTQYF
-,TRBJ2-3,-,TRBV7-3,TGTGCCAGCAGAGGGGACACAGATACGCAGTATTTT,CASRGDTDTQYF
-,TRBJ1-2,TRBD1,TRBV9,TGTGCCAGCAGCGTGGGACAGGGCCTCTTTAACTATGGCTACACCTTC,CASSVGQGLFNYGYTF
-,TRBJ2-5,TRBD2,TRBV2,TGTGCCAGCAAACAACTAGCGGGAGCTGGGGAGACCCAGTACTTC,CASKQLAGAGETQYF
-,TRBJ2-3,-,TRBV7-2,TGTGCCAGCAGCTTACCCACAGATACGCAGTATTTT,CASSLPTDTQYF
-,TRBJ1-2,-,TRBV27,TGTGCCAGCAGTGCTGGACAGATCTATGGCTACACCTTC,CASSAGQIYGYTF
-,TRBJ1-5,-,TRBV28,TGTGCCAGCAGTAGTCGGGCCTATAGCAATCAGCCCCAGCATTTT,CASSSRAYSNQPQHF
-,TRBJ1-4,-,TRBV4-2,TGTGCCAGCAGCCAAGAGCGGTACAGGGCCATGAATGAAAAACTGTTTTTT,CASSQERYRAMNEKLFF
-,TRBJ2-7,TRBD2,TRBV4-2,TGTGCCAGCAGCCAAGTTGGCGGGGGCTCCTACGAGCAGTACTTC,CASSQVGGGSYEQYF
-,TRBJ2-2,TRBD2,TRBV5-1,TGCGCCAGCAGCTTTAAGACTAGCGGGGGGAACACCGGGGAGCTGTTTTTT,CASSFKTSGGNTGELFF
-,TRBJ1-2,-,TRBV21-1,TGTGCCAGCAGCAAATTCTTAAACTATGGCTACACCTTC,CASSKFLNYGYTF
-,TRBJ1-3,-,TRBV5-6,TGTGCCAGCAGCGCTGGAGGAGTCCACCGCTCTGGAAACACCATATATTTT,CASSAGGVHRSGNTIYF
-,TRBJ1-5,-,TRBV6-6,TGTGCCAGCAGTTACAGCTTGGAGGCCCAGCATTTT,CASSYSLEAQHF
-,TRBJ2-3,TRBD2,TRBV7-9,TGTGCCAGCAGCTTAGCTGGACTAGCGGGGCGCACAGATACGCAGTATTTT,CASSLAGLAGRTDTQYF
-,TRBJ1-6,-,TRBV27,TGTGCCAGCAGTCCGGGGGGGGCGTCCCCTAATTCACCCCTCCACTTT,CASSPGGASPNSPLHF
many,TRBJ1-2,-,TRBV2,TGTGCCAGTTTAGGACGGGTCAAGGTTGGTGGCTACACCTTC,CASLGRVKVGGYTF
-,TRBJ1-1,-,TRBV4-3,TGCGCCAGCAGCCAATATCCCGACGGAGACACTGAAGCTTTCTTT,CASSQYPDGDTEAFF
-,TRBJ2-5,TRBD1,TRBV5-6,TGTGCCAGCAGCTTAGAGTTCCGACAGGGCCAAGAGACCCAGTACTTC,CASSLEFRQGQETQYF
-,TRBJ2-1,-,TRBV6-6,TGTGCCAGCAGTTACTCGGCCGTTGAGCAGTTCTTC,CASSYSAVEQFF
-,TRBJ1-4,-,TRBV25-1,TGTGCCAGCAGTGAAGGCCAGAGAAATGAAAAACTGTTTTTT,CASSEGQRNEKLFF
-,TRBJ1-5,-,TRBV6-1,TGTGCCAGCACTGAGGCAGCGGGCGGTCAGCCCCAGCATTTT,CASTEAAGGQPQHF
-,TRBJ1-2,-,TRBV18,TGTGCCAGCTCACCACCGGTCAGGGTCTATGGCTACACCTTC,CASSPPVRVYGYTF
-,TRBJ1-4,-,TRBV5-4,TGTGCCAGCAGCAAATCAGGGGCAACTAATGAAAAACTGTTTTTT,CASSKSGATNEKLFF
-,TRBJ1-2,TRBD1,TRBV6-1,TGTGCCAGCAGTAAACCTCTGACAGGGCACGGCTACACCTTC,CASSKPLTGHGYTF
once,TRBJ1-4,-,TRBV15,TGTGCCACCAGCAGAGACCAGGGAGGAGAAAAACTGTTTTTT,CATSRDQGGEKLFF
-,TRBJ2-2,-,TRBV7-2,TGTGCCAGCAGCCGGGACCGAGGGGAGCTGTTTTTT,CASSRDRGELFF
few,TRBJ2-3,-,TRBV5-6,TGTGCCAGCAGCTTGTCGGCCTCCACAGATACGCAGTATTTT,CASSLSASTDTQYF
once,TRBJ2-1,TRBD2,TRBV6-1,TGTGCCAGCAGTGAAGCTAGAACTAGCGGGAGTGATGAGCAGTTCTTC,CASSEARTSGSDEQFF